This TCR beta chain stems from a study of OX40 agonist ivuxolimab in advanced cancers. Background for the entire study: Ivuxolimab was an agonistic, fully human IgG2 monoclonal antibody directed against OX40 (CD134), a costimulatory receptor. The purpose of peripheral TCRbeta sequencing was to test whether ivuxolimab changed TCR sequence diversity and led to clonal T-cell expansion. The paper covers the monotherapy dose-escalation part of the phase I ivuxolimab trial, which included N of about 50 patients. The dose-escalation cohort was roughly 87% male with a mean age of about 54 years, ranging from roughly 23 to 90. Of the approximately 50 dose-escalation patients, hepatocellular carcinoma was present in some 19, melanoma in some 15, renal cell carcinoma in 9 and head and neck cancer in 9. Patients were allowed to have had prior anti-PD-1, anti-PD-L1 or anti-CTLA-4 therapy, and roughly two fifths of the dose-escalation patients had been treated with checkpoint inhibitors. Three dose-escalation patients achieved partial responses, one with hepatocellular carcinoma and two with cutaneous melanoma. Intravenous ivuxolimab was administered to patients every 2 weeks at six dose levels: 0.01, 0.1, 0.3, 1.5, 3 and 10 mg/kg.

Points on this clone: The antigen it binds to is not known. Nothing much larger sits one base from this clone, and base qualities are not available.

Patients with a history of autoimmune disease or receiving systemic immunosuppression were excluded from the trial. Peripheral blood for TCR sequencing was collected from all dose cohorts at baseline, on cycle 4 day 1, and on cycle 7 day 1. The samples were taken from a phase I, first-in-human, multicenter, open-label dose-escalation trial of ivuxolimab. Adults with locally advanced or metastatic head and neck squamous cell, hepatocellular, melanoma or renal cell carcinoma were enrolled in the trial. Before TCR sequencing, CD4+ T cells and CD8+ T cells from peripheral blood were sorted into separate populations. Genomic DNA was isolated from the sorted cells so that the TCRbeta CDR3 region could be sequenced. The immunoSEQ Assay was used to sequence the TCRbeta CDR3 regions. The table was pulled from immuneACCESS by TCRdb, which kept in-frame rearrangements only. Such tables lose some clones; where checked, under half of the loss comes from unresolved V genes, and the rest has no known cause. The sample data list about 15,000 clones, and around 80% of these were observed just once. Jointly, the top ten make up 41% of the sample.

Broad study findings and their caveats: After ivuxolimab, more expanded clones were found on average in CD8+ T cells than in CD4+ T cells. Clonal expansion of both CD4+ and CD8+ blood T cells was observed from baseline to week 6 at doses 0.1 to 3.0 mg/kg. Low levels of normalized T-cell clonal expansion were also seen in some nonresponding patients. The antigen specificity of the peripheral T cells that underwent clonal expansion was not determined. Partial responders in the 0.1-3.0 mg/kg groups had among the lowest normalized peripheral clonal expansion, especially among CD8+ T cells.

The CDR3, from cysteine to phenylalanine, totals 16 residues. CDR3 DNA only is kept here, 48 bases in frame from base 1. CDR1 and CDR2, per the germline V gene, are MDHEN and SYDVKM. Germline trimming amounts to 2 bases on V and 4 bases on J, with 8 as the count of junction bases outside the gene matches. The source is an adult with an advanced solid tumor such as melanoma, head and neck, liver or kidney cancer. The sequencing here drew on CD4+ or CD8+ T cells sorted from blood, taken in a trial of the OX40 agonist ivuxolimab. The rearranged segments are TRBV28 and TRBJ2-7; 10 nucleotides in the junction match TRBD1. This receptor has the CDR3 CASSLESGTGVYEQYF. Read as DNA, the sequence is TGTGCCAGCAGTTTAGAGTCCGGGACAGGGGTTTACGAGCAGTACTTC.